This TCR beta chain was profiled in a study of blood T cell repertoires in COVID-19. Study-wide background: Spain, Italy and the United States supplied samples that represented acute and convalescent COVID-19.

The CDR3 sequence is 16 residues long. The germline V gene encodes CDR1 LGHDT and CDR2 YNNKEL (reference sequence). J was trimmed by 0 bases and V by 4 bases; bases with no gene match: 6. In the study's own analysis: It was from reference gene primer amplification that nucleated cell counts were estimated. Measured with immunoSEQ multiplex PCR; TCRdb has only the in-frame clones, and not every one. The V and J calls and clone size were taken over from that table, and D and trimming were inferred from the DNA. The sample has 130,000 or so clones, approximately 84% seen once; the top ten hold 10% to 15%.

The source of this sequence is a human donor in a cohort sampled during active COVID-19. V and J are TRBV3-1 (or the pseudogene TRBV3-2) and TRBJ2-7; 10 bases fit TRBD1. The sample was peripheral blood. The CDR3: CASSLGTGASSYEQYF. The CDR3 DNA sequence: TGTGCCAGCAGCCTCGGGACAGGGGCAAGCTCCTACGAGCAGTACTTC.